Presented here are 21 T cell receptor beta chains from one specimen sequenced in a study of technical replicates of blood from a handful of donors. Sequencing used immunoSEQ multiplex PCR; TCRdb keeps in-frame clones, though not all of them. The data contain about 68,000 clones, about 97% of them seen just once; the ten biggest clones take up 0.2% to 0.3%. The sample taken for sequencing was T cells isolated from PBMCs. The receptors shown here come from a human donor in good health.

The chain couples TRBV27 to TRBJ2-1; TRBD1 matches at 7 bases. The germline V gene has CDR1 MNHEY and CDR2 SMNVEV (reference sequence). J was trimmed by 7 bases and V by 0 bases; bases with no gene match: 0. The CDR3 has 13 amino acids. The CDR3 protein is CASSLSTGNEQFF. The CDR3 nucleotides read TGTGCCAGCAGTTTATCGACAGGGAATGAGCAGTTCTTC.

The CDR3, as DNA: TGTGCCAGCAGCCATGAACAGGGTTACGTGGAGCAGTACTTC. It translates to CASSHEQGYVEQYF. The chain carries TRBV4-2 and TRBJ2-7; weak D call: TRBD1 (6 bases). V lost 3 bases and J lost 7, with 16 bases in between. Germline lookup yields CDR1 LGHNA and CDR2 YNFKEQ. CDR3 length equals 14 residues.

The chain is built from TRBV7-8 and TRBJ2-1; tentative D call: TRBD2 (5 bases). The germline gives CDR1 SGHVS, CDR2 FQNEAQ. Trimming removed 5 bases from V and 13 bases from J, with 12 bases in between. This CDR3 comprises 11 residues. The chain's CDR3 is CASSLEDHQFF. In DNA form, the CDR3 reads TGTGCCAGCAGCCTGGAGGACCACCAGTTCTTC.

The chain uses TRBV19 and TRBJ2-7; TRBD1 agrees at 8 bases. V lost 5 bases to trimming and J lost 5 bases; unmatched junction nucleotides: 5. Germline V gene data show CDR1 as LNHDA and CDR2 as SQIVND (reference sequence). The CDR3 covers 13 residues. CDR3 in DNA: TGTGCCAGTAGTTGGACAGGGTCCCACGAGCAGTACTTC. This gives the protein CASSWTGSHEQYF.

J is TRBJ2-1 and V is TRBV29-1; maybe TRBD1 (5 bases). This CDR3 spans 13 amino acids. With 6 bases removed from V and 7 bases from J, the gap between germline ends came to 16 bases. CDR1 and CDR2 from the germline V gene are SQVTM and ANQGSEA. The CDR3 loop reads CSVIRVVRNEQFF. The CDR3 coding sequence is TGCAGCGTGATCAGGGTAGTGAGGAATGAGCAGTTCTTC.

The chain carries TRBV28 and TRBJ2-1; tentatively, D is TRBD1 (5 bases). The CDR3 consists of 13 residues. Trimming shortened V by 2 bases and J by 8 bases, and 10 bases separated the two germline ends. The germline V gene has CDR1 MDHEN and CDR2 SYDVKM. The chain's CDR3 is CASSLQGRDEQFF. The CDR3 bases are TGTGCCAGCAGTTTACAGGGTAGGGATGAGCAGTTCTTC. The full variable domain, with the rest looked up from reference TRBV28 and TRBJ2-1, is DVKVTQSSRYLVKRTGEKVFLECVQDMDHENMFWYRQDPGLGLRLIYFSYDVKMKEKGDIPEGYSVSREKKERFSLILESASTNQTSMYLCASSLQGRDEQFFGPGTRLTVL.

This chain uses TRBV4-1 with TRBJ2-7; 9 bases map to TRBD1. The germline V gene has CDR1 MGHRA and CDR2 YSYEKL. This CDR3 is 15 amino acids long. The trim removed 1 base at V and 6 bases at J, leaving 7 bases unmatched. CDR3 region: CASSQGDREIGEQYF. As DNA, the CDR3 is TGCGCCAGCAGCCAAGGGGACAGGGAAATTGGCGAGCAGTACTTC.

This clone was seen a single time. CDR3 protein: CASSLIQGDEQYF. CDR3 sequence (DNA): TGTGCCAGCAGCTTAATACAGGGCGACGAGCAGTACTTC. The chain uses TRBV7-9 and TRBJ2-7, with D possibly being TRBD1 (6 bases). V was clipped by 2 bases and J by 5 bases, with 10 bases between them. CDR1 SEHNR and CDR2 FQNEAQ come from the germline V gene (reference sequence). This CDR3 contains 13 residues.

V gene TRBV6-5 combines with J gene TRBJ1-1, with TRBD1 identical over 10 bases. V trimming: 7 bases; J trimming: 6 bases; junction bases outside the gene matches: 2. Looked up from germline, CDR1 is MNHEY and CDR2 is SVGAGI. This CDR3 contains 12 residues. The CDR3 spells CASTGQGAEAFF. For the CDR3, the DNA is TGTGCCAGCACCGGACAGGGGGCTGAAGCTTTCTTT.

The CDR3 loop reads CASSLEGTDEQYF. The CDR3 nucleotides are TGTGCCAGCAGTTTAGAGGGGACTGACGAGCAGTACTTC. The chain is built from TRBV28 and TRBJ2-7, with D tentatively TRBD2 (6 bases). The V gene lost 2 bases and the J gene lost 5 bases, with 10 bases spanning the gap. Germline CDR1 is MDHEN and CDR2 is SYDVKM. The CDR3 spans 13 residues.

The rearrangement links TRBV19 to TRBJ2-2; 7 bases align to TRBD1. The junction had 6 bases not matched to a gene; V was cut back by 7 bases and J by 1 base. The CDR3 totals 15 residues. Looked up from germline, CDR1 is LNHDA and CDR2 is SQIVND (reference sequence). DNA for the CDR3: TGTGCCAGTAAGGGGGCTAGCTTGAACACCGGGGAGCTGTTTTTT. This sequence encodes CASKGASLNTGELFF.

The chain uses TRBV6-5 and TRBJ1-1; D is unclear. This CDR3 spans 12 amino acids. Germline values: CDR1 MNHEY, CDR2 SVGAGI. Trimming removed 3 bases at V and 6 bases at J, with 8 bases between. The CDR3 DNA reads as TGTGCCAGCAGTTATAATACGGCTGAAGCTTTCTTT. It specifies CASSYNTAEAFF.

The chain combines TRBV28 with TRBJ2-7, with 12 bases fitting TRBD2. The CDR3 loop spans 15 amino acids. V shed 10 bases, J shed 0 bases, and the junction held 7 bases outside the gene matches. The germline gives CDR1 MDHEN, CDR2 SYDVKM. The CDR3 loop reads CATGTSGPSSYEQYF. The CDR3 bases are TGTGCCACTGGGACTAGCGGGCCTAGCTCCTACGAGCAGTACTTC.

This chain connects TRBV28 to TRBJ2-3; 11 bases agree with TRBD2. Germline trimming cut 4 bases from V and 4 bases from J; bases unmatched to any gene: 7. Germline V CDR1 and CDR2: MDHEN, SYDVKM. The CDR3 sequence is 16 residues long. CDR3 loop: CASSSLAGGGSDTQYF. In DNA form, the CDR3 reads TGTGCCAGCAGTTCGCTAGCGGGAGGTGGATCAGATACGCAGTATTTT.

The V call is TRBV4-1, the J call TRBJ2-7; tentatively, D is TRBD2 (6 bases). V lost 2 bases and J lost 5, with 22 bases in between. This CDR3 has 17 residues. Germline-derived CDR1 and CDR2 are MGHRA and YSYEKL. The CDR3 protein is CASSQSYTGTLGNEQYF. CDR3 coding DNA: TGCGCCAGCAGCCAATCTTACACCGGGACTTTGGGCAACGAGCAGTACTTC.

The chain joins TRBV4-1 to TRBJ2-5; 7 bases are a match to TRBD2. The CDR3 runs 16 residues. Trimming at V came to 1 base and at J to 5 bases, leaving 10 bases not matched to a gene. Per the germline V gene, CDR1 is MGHRA and CDR2 is YSYEKL. The CDR3, as DNA: TGCGCCAGCAGCCAAGGTCGGGGGGAGGCGACGGAGACCCAGTACTTC. This translates into CASSQGRGEATETQYF.

V usage is TRBV25-1 and J usage is TRBJ2-5; D might be TRBD1 (6 bases). Looked up from germline, CDR1 is MGHDK and CDR2 is SYGVNS. With 6 bases removed from V and 3 bases from J, the gap between germline ends came to 17 bases. The CDR3 has 15 residues. The CDR3 reads CASSPWTEREETQYF. CDR3 sequence (DNA): TGTGCCAGCAGCCCTTGGACAGAAAGGGAAGAGACCCAGTACTTC.

The V call is TRBV7-9, the J call TRBJ2-1; TRBD2 agrees at 14 bases. Germline lookup yields CDR1 SEHNR and CDR2 FQNEAQ (reference sequence). This CDR3 region has 15 residues. Trimming took 5 bases from V and 7 from J; bases not matched to a gene: 4. CDR3 amino acids: CASSPGTSGSNEQFF. CDR3 DNA: TGTGCCAGCAGCCCCGGGACTAGCGGGAGTAATGAGCAGTTCTTC.

This chain links TRBV6-5 with TRBJ2-6, with TRBD1 matching over 7 bases. From germline, CDR1 is MNHEY and CDR2 SVGAGI. J gave up 2 bases and V 6 bases, and 7 bases lay outside the gene matches. This CDR3 is 16 amino acids long. The CDR3 spells CASRYQQGTGANVLTF. The DNA for the CDR3 is TGTGCCAGCAGGTACCAACAGGGGACTGGGGCCAACGTCCTGACTTTC.

The chain has TRBV13 and TRBJ2-3; 12 bases align to TRBD2. Trimming at V came to 2 bases and at J to 2 bases, leaving 2 bases not matched to a gene. Germline values: CDR1 PRHDT, CDR2 FYEKMQ (reference sequence). The CDR3 sequence is 16 residues long. The CDR3 DNA follows: TGTGCCAGCAGCTTACGGACTAGCGGGATCACAGATACGCAGTATTTT. This translates into CASSLRTSGITDTQYF.

This clone was detected only a few times. The V and J genes are TRBV19 and TRBJ1-4; a possible D gene is TRBD1 (5 bases). CDR1 is LNHDA, CDR2 SQIVND, per germline (reference sequence). The ends were cut back, 6 bases at V and 8 bases at J, with 10 bases in the middle. The CDR3 contains 12 residues. The CDR3 DNA reads TGTGCCAGTAGGGCTTCAGGGGAAAAACTGTTTTTT. Translation gives CASRASGEKLFF. The whole variable domain, remainder taken from reference TRBV19 and TRBJ1-4, is DGGITQSPKYLFRKEGQNVTLSCEQNLNHDAMYWYRQDPGQGLRLIYYSQIVNDFQKGDIAEGYSVSREKKESFPLTVTSAQKNPTAFYLCASRASGEKLFFGSGTQLSVL.